This T cell receptor (beta chain) was found in a study of T cell responses to AZD1222 COVID-19 vaccine. The protocol was immunoSEQ multiplex PCR, while the TCRdb copy is restricted to in-frame clones and leaves out a portion. The sample lists about 83,000 clones; roughly 90% were seen once. The CDR3 loop spans 17 amino acids. Germline CDR1 LGHNA, CDR2 YSLEER. V was pared by 0 bases and J by 5 bases, with 11 bases of the junction left unmatched. The sample consisted of peripheral blood, taken on day 0 of MenACWY control vaccination. This TCR was recovered from an adult in good health. The chain couples TRBV4-3 to TRBJ1-1; 8 bases match TRBD1. CDR3 residues: CASSQDRSGGLWTEAFF. The CDR3 nucleotides read TGCGCCAGCAGCCAAGATCGGTCAGGGGGCCTATGGACTGAAGCTTTCTTT.